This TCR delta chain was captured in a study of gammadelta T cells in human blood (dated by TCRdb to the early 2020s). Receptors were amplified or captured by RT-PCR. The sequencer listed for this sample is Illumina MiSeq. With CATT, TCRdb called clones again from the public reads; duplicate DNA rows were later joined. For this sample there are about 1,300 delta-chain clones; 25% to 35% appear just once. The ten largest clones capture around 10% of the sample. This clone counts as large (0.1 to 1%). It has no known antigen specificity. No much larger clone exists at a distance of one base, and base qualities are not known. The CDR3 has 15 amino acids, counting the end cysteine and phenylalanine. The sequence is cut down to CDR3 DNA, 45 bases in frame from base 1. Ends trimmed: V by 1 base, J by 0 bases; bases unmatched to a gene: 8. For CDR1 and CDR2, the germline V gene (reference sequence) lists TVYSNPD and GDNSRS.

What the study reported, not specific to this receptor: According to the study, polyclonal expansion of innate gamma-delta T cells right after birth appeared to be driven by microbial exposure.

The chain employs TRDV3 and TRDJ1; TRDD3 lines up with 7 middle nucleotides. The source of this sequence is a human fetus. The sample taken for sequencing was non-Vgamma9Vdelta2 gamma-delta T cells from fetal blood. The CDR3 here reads CAFKDTLGDTDKLIF. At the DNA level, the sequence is TGTGCCTTTAAAGATACTCTGGGGGACACCGATAAACTCATCTTT.